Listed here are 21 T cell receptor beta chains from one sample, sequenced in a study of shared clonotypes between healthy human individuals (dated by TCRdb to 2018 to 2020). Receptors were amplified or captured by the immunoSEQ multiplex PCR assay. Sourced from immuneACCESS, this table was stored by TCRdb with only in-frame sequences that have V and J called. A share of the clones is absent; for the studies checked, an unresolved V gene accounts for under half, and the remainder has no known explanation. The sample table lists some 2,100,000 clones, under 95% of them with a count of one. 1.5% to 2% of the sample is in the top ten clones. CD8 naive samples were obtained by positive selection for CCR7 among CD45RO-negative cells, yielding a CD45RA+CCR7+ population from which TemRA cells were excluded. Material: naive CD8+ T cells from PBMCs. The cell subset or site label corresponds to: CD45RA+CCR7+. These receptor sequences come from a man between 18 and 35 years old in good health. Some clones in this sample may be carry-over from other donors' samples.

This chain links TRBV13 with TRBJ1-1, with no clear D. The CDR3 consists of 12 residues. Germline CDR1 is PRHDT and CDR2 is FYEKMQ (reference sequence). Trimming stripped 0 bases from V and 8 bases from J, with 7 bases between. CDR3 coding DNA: TGTGCCAGCAGCTTAGGCCTCGGGGAAGCTTTCTTT. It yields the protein CASSLGLGEAFF.

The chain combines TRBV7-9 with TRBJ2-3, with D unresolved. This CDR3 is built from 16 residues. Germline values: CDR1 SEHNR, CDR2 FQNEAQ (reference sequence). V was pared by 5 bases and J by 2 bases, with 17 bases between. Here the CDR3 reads CASSTPPTQPTDTQYF. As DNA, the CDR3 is TGTGCCAGCAGCACCCCCCCGACACAACCCACAGATACGCAGTATTTT.

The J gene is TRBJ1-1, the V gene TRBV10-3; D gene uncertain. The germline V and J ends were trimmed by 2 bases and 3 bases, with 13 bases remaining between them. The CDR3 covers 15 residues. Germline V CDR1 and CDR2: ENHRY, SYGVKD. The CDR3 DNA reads TGTGCCATCAGTGAGATAGAAGGTACGGACACTGAAGCTTTCTTT. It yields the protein CAISEIEGTDTEAFF.

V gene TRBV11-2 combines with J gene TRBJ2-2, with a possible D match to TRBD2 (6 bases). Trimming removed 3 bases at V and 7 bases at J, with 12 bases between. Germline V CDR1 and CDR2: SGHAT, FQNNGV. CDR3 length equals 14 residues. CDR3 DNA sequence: TGTGCCAGCAGCTTGTTCGCGCGGGGCGGGGAGCTGTTTTTT. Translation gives CASSLFARGGELFF.

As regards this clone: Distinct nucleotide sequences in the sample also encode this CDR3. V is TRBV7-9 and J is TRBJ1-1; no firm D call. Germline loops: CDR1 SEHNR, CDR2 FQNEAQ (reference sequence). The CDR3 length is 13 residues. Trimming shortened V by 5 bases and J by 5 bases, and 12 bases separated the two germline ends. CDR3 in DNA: TGTGCCAGCAGCCCCGAGGTTCGAACTGAAGCTTTCTTT. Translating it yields CASSPEVRTEAFF.

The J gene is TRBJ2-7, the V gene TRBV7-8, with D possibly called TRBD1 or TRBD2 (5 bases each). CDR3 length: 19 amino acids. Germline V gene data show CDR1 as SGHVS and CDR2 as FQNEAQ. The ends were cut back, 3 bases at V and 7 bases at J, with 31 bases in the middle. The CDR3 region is CASSFTVSTGTRLSREQYF. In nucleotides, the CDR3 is TGTGCCAGCAGCTTTACAGTCTCAACGGGGACGCGTTTAAGTAGGGAGCAGTACTTC. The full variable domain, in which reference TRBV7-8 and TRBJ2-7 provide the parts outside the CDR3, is GAGVSQSPRYKVAKRGQDVALRCDPISGHVSLFWYQQALGQGPEFLTYFQNEAQLDKSGLPSDRFFAERPEGSVSTLKIQRTQQEDSAVYLCASSFTVSTGTRLSREQYFGPGTRLTVT.

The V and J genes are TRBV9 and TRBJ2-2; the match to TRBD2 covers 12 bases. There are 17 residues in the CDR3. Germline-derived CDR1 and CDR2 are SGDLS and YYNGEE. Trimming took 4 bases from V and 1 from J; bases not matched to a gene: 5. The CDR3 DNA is TGTGCCAGCAGCACGCCACTAGCGGGAGGGAACACCGGGGAGCTGTTTTTT. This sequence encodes CASSTPLAGGNTGELFF.

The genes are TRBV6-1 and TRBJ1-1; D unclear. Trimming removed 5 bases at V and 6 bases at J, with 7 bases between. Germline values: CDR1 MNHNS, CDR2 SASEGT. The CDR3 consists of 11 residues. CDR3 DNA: TGTGCCAGCAGTACGGTAGCTGAAGCTTTCTTT. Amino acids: CASSTVAEAFF.

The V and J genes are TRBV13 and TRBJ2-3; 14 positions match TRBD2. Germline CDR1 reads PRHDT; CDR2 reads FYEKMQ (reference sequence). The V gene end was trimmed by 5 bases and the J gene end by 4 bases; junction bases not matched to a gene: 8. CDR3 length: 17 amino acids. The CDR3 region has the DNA TGTGCCAGCAGCGGGCGGACTAGCGGGAGGAGCGCAGATACGCAGTATTTT. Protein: CASSGRTSGRSADTQYF.

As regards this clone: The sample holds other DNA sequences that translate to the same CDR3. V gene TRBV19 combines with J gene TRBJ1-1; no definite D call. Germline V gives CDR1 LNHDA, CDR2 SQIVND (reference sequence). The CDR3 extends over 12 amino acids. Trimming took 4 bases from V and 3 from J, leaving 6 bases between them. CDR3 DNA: TGTGCCAGTAGTAGGGGTTACACTGAAGCTTTCTTT. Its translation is CASSRGYTEAFF.

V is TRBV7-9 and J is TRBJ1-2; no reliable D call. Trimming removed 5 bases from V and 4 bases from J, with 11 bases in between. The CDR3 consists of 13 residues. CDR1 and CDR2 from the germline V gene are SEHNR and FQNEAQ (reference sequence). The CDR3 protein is CASSADVPYGYTF. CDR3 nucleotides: TGTGCCAGCAGCGCCGACGTACCCTATGGCTACACCTTC.

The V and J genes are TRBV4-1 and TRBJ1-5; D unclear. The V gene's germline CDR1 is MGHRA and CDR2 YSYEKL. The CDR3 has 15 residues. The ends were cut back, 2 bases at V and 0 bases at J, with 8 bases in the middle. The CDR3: CASSQRQNSNQPQHF. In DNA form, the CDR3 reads TGCGCCAGCAGCCAACGACAAAATAGCAATCAGCCCCAGCATTTT.

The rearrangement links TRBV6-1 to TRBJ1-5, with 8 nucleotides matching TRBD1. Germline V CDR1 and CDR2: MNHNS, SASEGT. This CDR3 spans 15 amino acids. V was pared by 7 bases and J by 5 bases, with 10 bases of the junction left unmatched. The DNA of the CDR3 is TGTGCCAGCACCCCGGACAGGGAAAAAGATCAGCCCCAGCATTTT. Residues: CASTPDREKDQPQHF.

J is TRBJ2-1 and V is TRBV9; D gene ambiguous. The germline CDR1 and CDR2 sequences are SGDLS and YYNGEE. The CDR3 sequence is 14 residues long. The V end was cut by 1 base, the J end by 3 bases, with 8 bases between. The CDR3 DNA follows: TGTGCCAGCAGCGTATATACAGACTACAATGAGCAGTTCTTC. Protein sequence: CASSVYTDYNEQFF.

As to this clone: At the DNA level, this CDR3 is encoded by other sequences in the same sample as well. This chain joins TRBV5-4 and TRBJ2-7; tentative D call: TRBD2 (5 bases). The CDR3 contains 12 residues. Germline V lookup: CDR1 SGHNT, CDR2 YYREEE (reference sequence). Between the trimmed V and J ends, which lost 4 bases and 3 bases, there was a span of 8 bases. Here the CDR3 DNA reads TGTGCCAGCAGCACCGGAGGCTACGAGCAGTACTTC. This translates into CASSTGGYEQYF.

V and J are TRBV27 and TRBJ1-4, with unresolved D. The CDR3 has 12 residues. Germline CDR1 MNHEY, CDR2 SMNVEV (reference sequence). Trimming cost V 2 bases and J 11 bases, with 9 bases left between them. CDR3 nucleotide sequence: TGTGCCAGCAGTTTAACGGGCTACAAACTGTTTTTT. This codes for CASSLTGYKLFF.

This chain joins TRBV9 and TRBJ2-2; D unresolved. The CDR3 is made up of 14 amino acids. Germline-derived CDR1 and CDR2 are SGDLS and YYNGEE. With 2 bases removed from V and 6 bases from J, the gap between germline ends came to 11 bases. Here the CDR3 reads CASSVYVGAGELFF. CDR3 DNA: TGTGCCAGCAGCGTCTACGTTGGGGCCGGGGAGCTGTTTTTT.

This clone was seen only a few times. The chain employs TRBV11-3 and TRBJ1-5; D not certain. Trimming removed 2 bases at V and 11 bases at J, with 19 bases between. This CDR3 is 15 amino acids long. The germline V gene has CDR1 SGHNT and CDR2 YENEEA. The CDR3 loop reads CASSLRWQLGLTQHF. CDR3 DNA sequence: TGTGCCAGCAGCTTAAGGTGGCAGCTGGGTTTGACCCAGCATTTT.

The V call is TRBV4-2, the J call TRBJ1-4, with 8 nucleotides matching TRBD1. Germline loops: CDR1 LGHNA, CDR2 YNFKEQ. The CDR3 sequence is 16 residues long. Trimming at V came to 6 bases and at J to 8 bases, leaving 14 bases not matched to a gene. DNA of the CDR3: TGTGCCAGCAGGCTGGAGCAGGGGGCGATCGGGGAAAAACTGTTTTTT. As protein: CASRLEQGAIGEKLFF.

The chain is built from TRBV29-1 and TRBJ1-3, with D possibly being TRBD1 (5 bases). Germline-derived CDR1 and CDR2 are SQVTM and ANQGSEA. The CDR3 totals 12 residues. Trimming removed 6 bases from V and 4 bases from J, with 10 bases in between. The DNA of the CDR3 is TGCAGCGTCCGGGACGGAGGAAACACCATATATTTT. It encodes CSVRDGGNTIYF.

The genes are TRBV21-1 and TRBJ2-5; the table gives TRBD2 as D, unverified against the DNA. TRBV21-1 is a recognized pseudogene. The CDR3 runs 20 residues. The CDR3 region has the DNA TGTGCCAGCAGCAAACGGCCCGAAGGGACTAGCGGGAGGGCCTATGAGACCCAGTACTTC. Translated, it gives CASSKRPEGTSGRAYETQYF.